This T cell receptor (beta chain) was obtained from a study of cytomegalovirus exposure and HLA in healthy donors. Study details: There were 90 million to 140 million unique TCR beta sequences, drawn from approximately 190 million T cells, in an earlier analysis. Study conclusions and caveats: The study carried out a later analysis of TCR beta sequences. It associated under 20,000 of them with specific HLA alleles at a false discovery rate of 0.05. In vitro testing confirmed three CMV-associated chains as specific for CMV antigens.

Use of 60 Vbeta and 13 Jbeta primers characterized the PCR. Data came from immunoSEQ multiplex PCR; TCRdb stores just in-frame clones and leaves some out. The sample yields about 130,000 clones, around 72% seen once. Notes on this clone: The target antigen is unknown.

V dropped 6 bases and J dropped 7 bases, with 12 bases sitting between them. The CDR3 is 12 amino acids. Germline V gives CDR1 MNHEY, CDR2 SMNVEV (reference sequence). The source material was PBMCs. This TCR was sampled from a middle-aged woman in good health and CMV-seronegative. The genes are TRBV27 and TRBJ1-2; unclear D gene. CDR3 sequence reads: CASRRDRGGYTF. The CDR3 nucleotides are TGTGCCAGCAGGCGGGATCGCGGTGGCTACACCTTC.